These 29 T cell receptor beta chains originate from one sample sequenced in a study of CXCR3-negative and CXCR3-positive naive CD8 T cells. Via 5' RACE with UMI labels, TRB cDNA libraries were prepared. TCRdb reanalyzed the 5' RACE reads, giving one entry per CDR3 protein sequence and no DNA. The specimen's table records over 95,000 distinct CDR3 sequences. Study outcomes and limitations: A higher hydrophobicity marked the TRB CDR3s of CXCR3-positive naive cells versus CXCR3-negative naive cells.

These receptors are not linked to any known antigen. Sequencing input: naive CXCR3+ CD8+ T cells from blood. The subset: CD45RO-CCR7+CD27+CD95- naive CD8+ T cells expressing CXCR3 (TNR3+). The receptors come from a human donor in good health. Some clones in this sample may be carry-over from other donors' samples.

The chain has TRBV4-1 and TRBJ2-7; TCRdb's assignment of TRBD2 cannot be checked, as there is no DNA. The germline V gene has CDR1 MGHRA and CDR2 YSYEKL. This CDR3 has 15 residues. The CDR3 is CASSFLAGGLNEQYF.

This chain connects TRBV28 to TRBJ2-3. The CDR3 runs to 13 residues. Germline loops: CDR1 MDHEN, CDR2 SYDVKM. CDR3: CASTYTRVGTQYF.

V and J are TRBV28 and TRBJ1-1. Germline V CDR1 and CDR2: MDHEN, SYDVKM. This CDR3 comprises 13 residues. This CDR3 is CASRKAGSKKAFF. Full variable domain (missing parts from reference TRBV28 and TRBJ1-1): DVKVTQSSRYLVKRTGEKVFLECVQDMDHENMFWYRQDPGLGLRLIYFSYDVKMKEKGDIPEGYSVSREKKERFSLILESASTNQTSMYLCASRKAGSKKAFFGQGTRLTVV.

The chain links TRBV9 to TRBJ1-2. The CDR3 loop spans 16 amino acids. Germline lookup yields CDR1 SGDLS and CDR2 YYNGEE. The CDR3 loop is CASSVESGWGAYGYTF.

The rearrangement links TRBV12-3 or TRBV12-4 to TRBJ2-3; TCRdb outputs TRBD2, but without DNA this stays unchecked. The CDR3 runs 16 residues. This CDR3 is CASSRRLAGSPDTQYF.

V is TRBV15 and J is TRBJ2-2; TCRdb outputs TRBD2, but without DNA this stays unchecked. Germline assignment: CDR1 LNHNV and CDR2 YYDKDF (reference sequence). The CDR3 consists of 15 residues. CDR3 region: CATSSPARNTGELFF.

The CDR3 loop is CASSLTGQWNTEAFF. This chain uses TRBV5-1 with TRBJ1-1; TCRdb gives TRBD1 as the D gene, but with no DNA this cannot be confirmed. The CDR3 is 15 amino acids. Germline-derived CDR1 and CDR2 are SGHRS and YFSETQ.

The chain joins TRBV5-4 to TRBJ2-1. Germline lookup yields CDR1 SGHNT and CDR2 YYREEE (reference sequence). There are 12 residues in the CDR3. CDR3 residues: CASSFSTDEQFF.

CDR3 residues: CASSEGATDTQYF. J is TRBJ2-3 and V is TRBV6-4; as DNA is missing, the TRBD1 call by TCRdb cannot be tested. Germline lookup yields CDR1 MRHNA and CDR2 SNTAGT. The CDR3 is 13 residues long.

This chain uses TRBV7-9 with TRBJ1-3; absent DNA, TCRdb's TRBD1 call cannot be checked. The length of the CDR3 is 14 residues. Germline V gene sequence: CDR1 SEHNR, CDR2 FQNEAQ (reference sequence). The CDR3 loop reads CASSPRGSGNTIYF.

This sequence joins TRBV5-4 and TRBJ2-1; TCRdb reports TRBD2, a call that lacks DNA to check it against. Germline V lookup: CDR1 SGHNT, CDR2 YYREEE (reference sequence). The CDR3 is 14 residues long. The chain's CDR3 is CASSLGTSLDEQFF. Full variable domain (rest looked up from reference TRBV5-4 and TRBJ2-1): ETGVTQSPTHLIKTRGQQVTLRCSSQSGHNTVSWYQQALGQGPQFIFQYYREEENGRGNFPPRFSGLQFPNYSSELNVNALELDDSALYLCASSLGTSLDEQFFGPGTRLTVL.

The chain uses TRBV7-9 and TRBJ2-7. CDR1 is SEHNR and CDR2 is FQNEAQ in the germline V gene (reference sequence). There are 13 residues in the CDR3. CDR3: CASSSAASYEQYF.

V usage is TRBV6-6 and J usage is TRBJ2-7. CDR3 size: 12 residues. From germline, CDR1 is MNHNY and CDR2 SVGAGI (reference sequence). Here the CDR3 reads CASSYSPYEQYF.

This sequence joins TRBV19 and TRBJ2-2; TCRdb selects TRBD1, and the lack of DNA leaves this call unchecked. The CDR3 is made up of 13 amino acids. Germline-derived CDR1 and CDR2 are LNHDA and SQIVND (reference sequence). CDR3 in amino acids: CASSWGGPGELFF.

Here the CDR3 reads CSVVWVTGELFF. V is TRBV29-1 and J is TRBJ2-2. Germline lookup yields CDR1 SQVTM and CDR2 ANQGSEA. The CDR3 runs 12 residues.

This chain uses TRBV28 with TRBJ2-7; there is no DNA to check the TCRdb D call of TRBD1. This CDR3 comprises 15 residues. Germline lookup yields CDR1 MDHEN and CDR2 SYDVKM. The CDR3 loop is CASRPGTGASYEQYF.

V gene TRBV9 combines with J gene TRBJ2-2; the TRBD1 assignment by TCRdb is unverifiable without DNA. Per germline, CDR1 SGDLS and CDR2 YYNGEE. CDR3 size: 15 residues. CDR3 residues: CASSEGQGNTGELFF.

The chain carries TRBV6-2 or TRBV6-3 and TRBJ1-1; TCRdb's D gene call, TRBD1, goes unchecked for lack of DNA. CDR3 length equals 14 residues. CDR1 MNHEY and CDR2 SVGEGT come from the germline V gene. The CDR3 loop reads CASSPGQLNTEAFF.

The genes are TRBV12-3 or TRBV12-4 and TRBJ2-1; TCRdb calls TRBD2, which cannot be checked without DNA. This CDR3 spans 14 amino acids. The CDR3: CASNHPRGSGEQFF.

The rearrangement links TRBV28 to TRBJ2-1; absent DNA, TCRdb's TRBD1 call cannot be checked. Germline CDR1 MDHEN, CDR2 SYDVKM. The CDR3 is made up of 14 amino acids. The CDR3 protein is CANSLALGESEQFF.

V is TRBV12-3 or TRBV12-4 and J is TRBJ1-5. This CDR3 comprises 13 residues. CDR3 residues: CASSLAVNQPQHF.

This chain uses TRBV7-2 with TRBJ2-2; the D call from TCRdb, TRBD2, cannot be confirmed without DNA. This CDR3 has 17 amino acids. Germline-derived CDR1 and CDR2 are SGHTA and FQGNSA. This CDR3 is CASSLDASGGAGGELFF.

The genes are TRBV7-9 and TRBJ2-7; TCRdb returns TRBD1, unconfirmable since there is no DNA. The CDR3 length is 12 residues. CDR1 SEHNR and CDR2 FQNEAQ come from the germline V gene (reference sequence). The CDR3 here is CASSAPPGQGIF.

The chain carries TRBV6-6 and TRBJ2-1. The CDR3 runs 15 residues. Germline loops: CDR1 MNHNY, CDR2 SVGAGI (reference sequence). The CDR3 sequence is CASSYVVGSYGEQFF.

This chain links TRBV27 with TRBJ1-6; TCRdb proposes TRBD1, but this gene call is untestable without DNA. Germline assignment: CDR1 MNHEY and CDR2 SMNVEV (reference sequence). The CDR3 consists of 14 residues. CDR3 loop: CASTLGVPNSPLHF.

This chain links TRBV7-9 with TRBJ2-7; TCRdb selects TRBD1, and the lack of DNA leaves this call unchecked. This CDR3 spans 14 amino acids. CDR1 is SEHNR and CDR2 is FQNEAQ in the germline V gene (reference sequence). Here the CDR3 reads CASSPGTPTYEQYF.

The rearrangement joins TRBV9 to TRBJ2-2. The CDR3 contains 17 residues. The germline CDR1 and CDR2 sequences are SGDLS and YYNGEE. CDR3 in amino acids: CASSVASGGTNTGELFF.

CDR3 region: CATSELAGGYPDEQFF. The chain joins TRBV24-1 to TRBJ2-1; TCRdb names TRBD2, which stays unverified in the absence of DNA. The CDR3 consists of 16 residues. Germline V CDR1 and CDR2: KGHDR, SFDVKD.

The rearrangement joins TRBV7-6 to TRBJ2-5; lacking DNA, the TRBD1 call made by TCRdb goes unchecked. The CDR3 is 16 residues long. Germline assignment: CDR1 SGHVS and CDR2 FNYEAQ. CDR3 residues: CASSLAGQGRSNEQYF.